Sequencing of this T cell receptor beta chain was carried out in a study of blood T cells in healthy people across ages. At the level of the study: Per every two T cells, about one barcoded beta molecule was captured by template switching.

This CDR3 has 16 amino acids. Trimming left V 3 bases short and J 3 bases short, with 16 bases between. Each donor gave roughly 10 milliliters of peripheral blood. Worth noting for this clonotype: Antigen unknown.

The second PCR ran roughly 7 to 11 cycles with a sample-barcoded 5' primer and J-beta primers. A single record per CDR3 protein comes from TCRdb applying MiXCR to the 5' RACE reads. The repertoire holds 1.8 million or so distinct CDR3 sequences, with 35% to 50% as singletons. The study, taken as a whole, reports: For the donors, CMV status was unknown and possibly confounded expanded clonotype changes. Observed TCR beta diversity showed a strong correlation with the percentage of naive T cells as measured by flow cytometry.

This receptor was identified in a human donor in good health. The chain couples TRBV12-3 or TRBV12-4 to TRBJ2-3; D might be TRBD1 or TRBD2, each matching 5 bases. The sample was blood. As DNA, the CDR3 is TGTGCCAGCAGTTTGGGGGTTAACTGGGGTACAGATACGCAGTATTTT. The encoded protein is CASSLGVNWGTDTQYF.